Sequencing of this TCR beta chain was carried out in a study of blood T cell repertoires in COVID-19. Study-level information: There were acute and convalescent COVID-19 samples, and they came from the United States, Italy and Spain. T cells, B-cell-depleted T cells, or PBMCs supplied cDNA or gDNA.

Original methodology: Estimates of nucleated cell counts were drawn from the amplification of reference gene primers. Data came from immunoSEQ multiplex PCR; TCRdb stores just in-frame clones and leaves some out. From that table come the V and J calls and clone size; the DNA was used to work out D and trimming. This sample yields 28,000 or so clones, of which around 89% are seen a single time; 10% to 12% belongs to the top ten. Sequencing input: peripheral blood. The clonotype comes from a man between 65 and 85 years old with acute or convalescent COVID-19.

The chain's CDR3 is CASSLADRTGELFF. In DNA form, the CDR3 reads TGTGCCAGCAGCTTAGCGGACAGGACCGGGGAGCTGTTTTTT. V and J are TRBV11-2 and TRBJ2-2; 7 nucleotides align to TRBD1. The CDR3 loop spans 14 amino acids. V shed 1 base and J 5 bases; nucleotides not matched to a gene: 1. Germline assignment: CDR1 SGHAT and CDR2 FQNNGV.